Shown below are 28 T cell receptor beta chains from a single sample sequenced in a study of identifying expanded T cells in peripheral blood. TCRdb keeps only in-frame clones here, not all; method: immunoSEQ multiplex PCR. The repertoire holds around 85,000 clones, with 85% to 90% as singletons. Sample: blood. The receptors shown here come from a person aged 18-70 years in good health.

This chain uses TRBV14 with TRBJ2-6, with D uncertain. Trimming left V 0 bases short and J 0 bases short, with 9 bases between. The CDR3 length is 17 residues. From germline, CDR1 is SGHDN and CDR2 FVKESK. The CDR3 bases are TGTGCCAGCAGCCAAGAGCAGGTCCCCTCTGGGGCCAACGTCCTGACTTTC. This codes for CASSQEQVPSGANVLTF.

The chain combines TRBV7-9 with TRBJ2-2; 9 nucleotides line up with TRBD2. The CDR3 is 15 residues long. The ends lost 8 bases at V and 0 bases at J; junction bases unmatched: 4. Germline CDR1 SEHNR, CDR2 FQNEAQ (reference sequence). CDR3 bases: TGTGCCAGCTTAGCGGGGGCCACGAACACCGGGGAGCTGTTTTTT. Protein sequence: CASLAGATNTGELFF.

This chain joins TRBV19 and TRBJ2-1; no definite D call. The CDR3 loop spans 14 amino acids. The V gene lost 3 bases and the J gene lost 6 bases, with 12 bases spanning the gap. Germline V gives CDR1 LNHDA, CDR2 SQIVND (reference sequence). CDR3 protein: CASSILPRTNEQFF. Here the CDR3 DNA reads TGTGCCAGTAGTATTCTCCCGAGGACCAATGAGCAGTTCTTC.

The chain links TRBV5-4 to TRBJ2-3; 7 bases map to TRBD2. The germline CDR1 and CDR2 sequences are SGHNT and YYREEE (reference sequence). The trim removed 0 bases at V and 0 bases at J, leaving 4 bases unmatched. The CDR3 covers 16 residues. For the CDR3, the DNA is TGTGCCAGCAGCTTGGTCGGGGGGTTGAGCACAGATACGCAGTATTTT. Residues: CASSLVGGLSTDTQYF.

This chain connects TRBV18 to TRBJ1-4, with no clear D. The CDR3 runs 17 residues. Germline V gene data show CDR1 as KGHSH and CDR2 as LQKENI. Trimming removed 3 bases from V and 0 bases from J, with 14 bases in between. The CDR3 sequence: CASSPLPIGATNEKLFF. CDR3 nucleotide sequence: TGTGCCAGCTCACCGTTACCCATCGGTGCAACTAATGAAAAACTGTTTTTT.

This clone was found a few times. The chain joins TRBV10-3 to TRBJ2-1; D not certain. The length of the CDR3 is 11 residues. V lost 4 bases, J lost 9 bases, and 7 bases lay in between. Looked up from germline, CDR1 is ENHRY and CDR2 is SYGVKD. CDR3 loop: CAISAGTEQFF. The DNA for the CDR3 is TGTGCCATCAGTGCGGGCACTGAGCAGTTCTTC.

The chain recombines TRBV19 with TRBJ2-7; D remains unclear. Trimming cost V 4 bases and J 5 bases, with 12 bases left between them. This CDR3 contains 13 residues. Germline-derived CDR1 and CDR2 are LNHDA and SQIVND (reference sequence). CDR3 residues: CASSTVGGNEQYF. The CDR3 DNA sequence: TGTGCCAGTAGTACGGTCGGTGGGAACGAGCAGTACTTC.

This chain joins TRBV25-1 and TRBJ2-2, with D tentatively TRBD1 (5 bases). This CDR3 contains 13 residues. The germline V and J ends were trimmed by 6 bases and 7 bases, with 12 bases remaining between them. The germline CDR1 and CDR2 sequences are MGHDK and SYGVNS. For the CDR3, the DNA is TGTGCCAGCAGGGTAGGGGTGGTCGGGGAGCTGTTTTTT. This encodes CASRVGVVGELFF. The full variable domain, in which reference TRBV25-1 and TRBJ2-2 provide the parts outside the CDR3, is EADIYQTPRYLVIGTGKKITLECSQTMGHDKMYWYQQDPGMELHLIHYSYGVNSTEKGDLSSESTVSRIRTEHFPLTLESARPSHTSQYLCASRVGVVGELFFGEGSRLTVL.

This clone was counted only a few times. The CDR3 here is CAISEGFSGTDTQYF. CDR3 coding DNA: TGTGCCATCAGCGAAGGTTTTTCGGGCACAGATACGCAGTATTTT. This chain connects TRBV10-3 to TRBJ2-3; D is unresolved. The CDR3 has 15 residues. Trimming took 6 bases from V and 1 from J, leaving 14 bases between them. Looked up from germline, CDR1 is ENHRY and CDR2 is SYGVKD.

CDR3 in DNA: TGTGCCAGCAGTTCCTCAGGGGAAAATCAGCCCCAGCATTTT. It is translated as CASSSSGENQPQHF. This sequence joins TRBV6-5 and TRBJ1-5, with D possibly being TRBD1 (6 bases). Germline V gene data show CDR1 as MNHEY and CDR2 as SVGAGI. V gave up 4 bases and J gave up 4 bases, with 11 bases separating them. This CDR3 comprises 14 residues.

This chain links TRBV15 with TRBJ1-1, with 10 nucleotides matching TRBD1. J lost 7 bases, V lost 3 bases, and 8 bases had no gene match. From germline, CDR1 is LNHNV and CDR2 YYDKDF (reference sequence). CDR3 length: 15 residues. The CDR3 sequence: CATSSHGQGGLEAFF. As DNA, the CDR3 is TGTGCCACCAGCAGCCACGGACAGGGGGGCCTTGAAGCTTTCTTT.

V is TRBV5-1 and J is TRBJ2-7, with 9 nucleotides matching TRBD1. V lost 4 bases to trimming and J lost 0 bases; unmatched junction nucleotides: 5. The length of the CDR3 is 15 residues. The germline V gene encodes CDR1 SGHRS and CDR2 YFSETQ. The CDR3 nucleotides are TGCGCCAGCAGCCCGGGACAGGGTAGCTCCTACGAGCAGTACTTC. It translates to CASSPGQGSSYEQYF.

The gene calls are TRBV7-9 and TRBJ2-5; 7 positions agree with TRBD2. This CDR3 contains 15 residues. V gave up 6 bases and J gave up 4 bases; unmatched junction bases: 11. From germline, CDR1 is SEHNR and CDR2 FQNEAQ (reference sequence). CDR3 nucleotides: TGTGCCAGCAGTCCACCGGGGGGAAGTACAGAGACCCAGTACTTC. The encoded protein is CASSPPGGSTETQYF.

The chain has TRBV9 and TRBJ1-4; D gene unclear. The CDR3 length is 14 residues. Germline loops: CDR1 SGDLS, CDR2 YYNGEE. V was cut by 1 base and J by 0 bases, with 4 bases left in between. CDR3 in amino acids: CASSVSATNEKLFF. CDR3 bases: TGTGCCAGCAGCGTATCAGCAACTAATGAAAAACTGTTTTTT.

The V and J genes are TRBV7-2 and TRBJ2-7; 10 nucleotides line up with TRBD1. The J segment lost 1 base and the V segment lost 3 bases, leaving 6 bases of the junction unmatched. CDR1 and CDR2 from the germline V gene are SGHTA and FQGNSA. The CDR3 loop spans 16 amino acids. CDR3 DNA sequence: TGTGCCAGCAGCTTGCCAGACAGGGGGCCTTCCTACGAGCAGTACTTC. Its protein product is CASSLPDRGPSYEQYF.

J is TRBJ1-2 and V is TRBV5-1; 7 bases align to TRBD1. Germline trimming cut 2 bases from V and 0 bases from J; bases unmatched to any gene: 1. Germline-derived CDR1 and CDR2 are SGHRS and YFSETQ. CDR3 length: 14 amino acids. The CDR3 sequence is CASSFTGANYGYTF. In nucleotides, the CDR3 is TGCGCCAGCAGCTTCACAGGGGCTAACTATGGCTACACCTTC.

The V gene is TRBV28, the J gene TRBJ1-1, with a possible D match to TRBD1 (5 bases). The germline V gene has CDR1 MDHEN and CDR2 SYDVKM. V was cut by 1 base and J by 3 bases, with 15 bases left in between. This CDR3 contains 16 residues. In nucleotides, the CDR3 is TGTGCCAGCAGTTTATTCGGGACCCGAGGCTACACTGAAGCTTTCTTT. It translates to CASSLFGTRGYTEAFF.

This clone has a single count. CDR3 coding DNA: TGCGCCAGCAGTGAGTTGGTTGGCACTGAAGCTTTCTTT. It codes for CASSELVGTEAFF. The chain links TRBV10-2 to TRBJ1-1; unclear D gene. CDR3 length: 13 residues. Per germline, CDR1 WSHSY and CDR2 SAAADI. V lost 1 base to trimming and J lost 4 bases, with 7 bases between them.

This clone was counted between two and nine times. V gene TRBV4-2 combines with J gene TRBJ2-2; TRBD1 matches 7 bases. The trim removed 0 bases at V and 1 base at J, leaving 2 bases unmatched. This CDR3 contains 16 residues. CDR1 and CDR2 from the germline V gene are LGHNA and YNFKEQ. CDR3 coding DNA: TGTGCCAGCAGCCAAGATCGGGACAGGAACACCGGGGAGCTGTTTTTT. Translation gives CASSQDRDRNTGELFF.

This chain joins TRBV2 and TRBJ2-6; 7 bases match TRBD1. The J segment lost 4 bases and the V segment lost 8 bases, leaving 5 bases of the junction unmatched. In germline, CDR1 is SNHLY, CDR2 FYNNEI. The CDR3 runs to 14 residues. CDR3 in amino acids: CASETGPGANVLTF. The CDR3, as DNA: TGTGCCAGCGAGACAGGGCCGGGGGCCAACGTCCTGACTTTC.

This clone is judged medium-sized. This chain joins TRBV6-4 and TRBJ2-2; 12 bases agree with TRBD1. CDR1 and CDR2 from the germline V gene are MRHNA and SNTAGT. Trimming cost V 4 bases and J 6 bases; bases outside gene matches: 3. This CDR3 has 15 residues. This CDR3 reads CASSAGTGGAGELFF. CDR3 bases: TGTGCCAGCAGTGCCGGGACAGGGGGCGCCGGGGAGCTGTTTTTT.

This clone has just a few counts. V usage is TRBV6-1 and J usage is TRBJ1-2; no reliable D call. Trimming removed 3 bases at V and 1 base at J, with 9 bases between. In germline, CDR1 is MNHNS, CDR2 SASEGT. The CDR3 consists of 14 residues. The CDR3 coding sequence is TGTGCCAGCAGTGACCTGGGGTTTAACTATGGCTACACCTTC. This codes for CASSDLGFNYGYTF.

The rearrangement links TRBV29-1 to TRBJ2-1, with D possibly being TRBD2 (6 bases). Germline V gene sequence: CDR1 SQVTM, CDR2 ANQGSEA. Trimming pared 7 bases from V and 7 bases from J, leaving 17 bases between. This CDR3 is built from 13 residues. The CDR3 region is CSALGTPGNEQFF. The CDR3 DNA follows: TGCAGCGCCCTCGGGACTCCAGGGAATGAGCAGTTCTTC.

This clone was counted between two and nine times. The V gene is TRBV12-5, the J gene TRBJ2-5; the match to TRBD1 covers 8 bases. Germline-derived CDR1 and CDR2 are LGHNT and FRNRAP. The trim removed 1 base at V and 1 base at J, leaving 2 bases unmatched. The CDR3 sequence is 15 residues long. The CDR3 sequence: CASGLGQGAQETQYF. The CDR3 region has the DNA TGTGCTAGTGGTTTGGGGCAGGGGGCCCAAGAGACCCAGTACTTC.

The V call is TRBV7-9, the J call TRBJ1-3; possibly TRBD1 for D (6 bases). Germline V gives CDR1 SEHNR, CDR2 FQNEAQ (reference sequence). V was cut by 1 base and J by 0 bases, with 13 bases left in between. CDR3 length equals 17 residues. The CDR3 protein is CASSLGPTGRSGNTIYF. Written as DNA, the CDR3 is TGTGCCAGCAGCTTAGGGCCGACAGGTCGCTCTGGAAACACCATATATTTT.

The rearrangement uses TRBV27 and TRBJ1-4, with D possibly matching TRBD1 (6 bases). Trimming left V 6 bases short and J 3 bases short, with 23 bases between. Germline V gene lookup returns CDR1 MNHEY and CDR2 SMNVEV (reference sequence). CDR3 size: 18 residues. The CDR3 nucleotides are TGTGCCAGCAGGGGGCCAACAGGTCCCAGGGGTCCTAATGAAAAACTGTTTTTT. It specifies CASRGPTGPRGPNEKLFF.

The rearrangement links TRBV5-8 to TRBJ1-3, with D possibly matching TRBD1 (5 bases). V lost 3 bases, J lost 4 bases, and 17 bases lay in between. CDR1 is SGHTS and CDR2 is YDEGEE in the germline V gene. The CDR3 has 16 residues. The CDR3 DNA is TGTGCCAGCAGCTCTGGGACCGCCTCGACGGGAAACACCATATATTTT. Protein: CASSSGTASTGNTIYF.

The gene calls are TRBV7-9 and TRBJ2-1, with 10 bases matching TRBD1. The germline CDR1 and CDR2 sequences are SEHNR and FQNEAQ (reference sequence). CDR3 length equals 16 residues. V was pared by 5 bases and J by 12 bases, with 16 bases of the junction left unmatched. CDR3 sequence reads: CASSTTGTGDPARQFF. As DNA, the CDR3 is TGTGCCAGCAGCACCACCGGGACAGGGGACCCTGCGAGGCAGTTCTTC.